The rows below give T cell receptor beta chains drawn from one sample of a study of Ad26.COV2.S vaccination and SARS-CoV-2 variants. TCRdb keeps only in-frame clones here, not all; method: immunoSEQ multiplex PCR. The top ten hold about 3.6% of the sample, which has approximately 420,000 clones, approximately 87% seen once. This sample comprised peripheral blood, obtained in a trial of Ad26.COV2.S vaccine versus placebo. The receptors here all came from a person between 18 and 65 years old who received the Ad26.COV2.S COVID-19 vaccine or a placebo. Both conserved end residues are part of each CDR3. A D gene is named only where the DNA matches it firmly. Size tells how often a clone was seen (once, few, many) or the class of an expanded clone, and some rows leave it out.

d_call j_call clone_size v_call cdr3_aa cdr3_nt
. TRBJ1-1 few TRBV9 CASSVVGSLTEAFF TGTGCCAGCAGCGTAGTTGGCAGCCTCACTGAAGCTTTCTTT
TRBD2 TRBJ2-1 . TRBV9 CASSPGTSGGAVEQFF TGTGCCAGCAGCCCCGGGACTAGCGGGGGGGCCGTTGAGCAGTTCTTC
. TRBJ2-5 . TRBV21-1 CASRGLAGARQETQYF TGTGCCAGCAGGGGACTAGCGGGGGCCCGACAAGAGACCCAGTACTTC
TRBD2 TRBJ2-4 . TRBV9 CASSVSGGGNIQYF TGTGCCAGCAGCGTTAGCGGGGGGGGAAACATTCAGTACTTC
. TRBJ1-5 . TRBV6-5 CASSYSGSGQPQHF TGTGCCAGCAGTTACTCGGGCAGTGGGCAGCCCCAGCATTTT
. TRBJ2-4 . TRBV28 CASSSPVWGITKNIQYF TGTGCCAGCAGCTCCCCTGTTTGGGGGATTACCAAAAACATTCAGTACTTC
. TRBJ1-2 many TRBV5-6 CASSPPSWGATHYGYTF TGTGCCAGCAGCCCCCCATCGTGGGGGGCGACGCACTATGGCTACACCTTC
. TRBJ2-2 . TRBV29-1 CSVGQGRNTGELFF TGCAGCGTTGGCCAGGGGAGGAACACCGGGGAGCTGTTTTTT
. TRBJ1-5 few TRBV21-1 CASNSLGTDDQPQHF TGTGCCAGCAACTCACTCGGGACCGATGATCAGCCCCAGCATTTT
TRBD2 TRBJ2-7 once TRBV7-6 CASSLFAGGGVSYEQYF TGTGCCAGCAGCTTATTCGCGGGCGGGGGGGTTTCCTACGAGCAGTACTTC
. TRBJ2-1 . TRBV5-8 CASSFGRNNEQFF TGTGCCAGCAGCTTCGGGCGAAACAATGAGCAGTTCTTC
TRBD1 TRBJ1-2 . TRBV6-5 CASWTGGYNYGYTF TGTGCCAGTTGGACAGGGGGCTATAACTATGGCTACACCTTC
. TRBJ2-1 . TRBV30 CAWNPGSYNEQFF TGTGCCTGGAACCCAGGTAGCTACAATGAGCAGTTCTTC
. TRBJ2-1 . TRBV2 CASSPRQVNEQFF TGTGCCAGCAGCCCCCGGCAGGTGAATGAGCAGTTCTTC
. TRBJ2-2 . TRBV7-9 CASGRGTGELFF TGTGCCAGTGGCAGGGGCACCGGGGAGCTGTTTTTT
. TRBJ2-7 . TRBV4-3 CASSQESGRSSYEQYF TGCGCCAGCAGCCAAGAGTCGGGCAGATCCTCCTACGAGCAGTACTTC
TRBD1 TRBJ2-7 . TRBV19 CASSIDPGQGRYEQYF TGTGCCAGTAGTATAGATCCCGGACAGGGCCGCTACGAGCAGTACTTC
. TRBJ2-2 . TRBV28 CASSLEGIGELFF TGTGCCAGCAGTTTAGAGGGTATCGGGGAGCTGTTTTTT
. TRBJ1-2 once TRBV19 CASKGGSFYYGYTF TGTGCCAGTAAGGGAGGGTCCTTTTACTATGGCTACACCTTC
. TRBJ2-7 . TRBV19 CASSTPGISYEQYF TGTGCCAGTAGTACCCCAGGAATCTCCTACGAGCAGTACTTC